These 24 T cell receptor beta chains originate from one sample sequenced in a study of neurological immune-mediated disorders (dated by TCRdb to between 2018 and 2021). The library came from 5' RACE. This sample was sequenced with an Illumina HiSeq 2500. TCRdb redid the processing of the public reads, applying fastp at Q25 and MiXCR, and retained in-frame beta chains. When rows share a CDR3 protein, they turn into one entry using the most common DNA and genes. This sample has approximately 60,000 distinct CDR3 sequences in its table, and 4.1% of those were observed once. Together, the top ten hold roughly 2.8% of the sample. Specimen: PBMCs. Every receptor here comes from a man aged 45-65 years with multiple sclerosis.

This clonotype was counted ten times or more. The rearrangement uses TRBV20-1 and TRBJ2-3; D is undetermined. The CDR3 is made up of 15 amino acids. Germline assignment: CDR1 DFQATT and CDR2 SNEGSKA (reference sequence). Trimming took 3 bases from V and 2 from J, leaving 15 bases between them. CDR3 DNA: TGCAGTGCTAGGGACCTGGGCAGCAACACAGATACGCAGTATTTT. This gives the protein CSARDLGSNTDTQYF.

This clonotype was counted many times. This chain connects TRBV5-1 to TRBJ2-1; no firm D call. The V and J ends lost 0 bases and 6 bases respectively, with 7 bases between them. This CDR3 comprises 13 residues. Looked up from germline, CDR1 is SGHRS and CDR2 is YFSETQ. The CDR3 DNA reads as TGCGCCAGCAGCTTGGGTCAGCGCAATGAGCAGTTCTTC. The encoded protein is CASSLGQRNEQFF.

This clonotype was seen repeatedly, ten times or more. The chain joins TRBV21-1 to TRBJ2-1; TRBD2 is the table's D call, not checked against the DNA. TRBV21-1 is an annotated pseudogene. This CDR3 spans 18 amino acids. This CDR3 is CASSKRVAGGFSYNEQFF. The CDR3 bases are TGTGCCAGCAGCAAAAGGGTAGCGGGGGGATTCTCCTACAATGAGCAGTTCTTC.

This clonotype was counted at least ten times. The CDR3 sequence: CASSYLGRESNQPQHF. CDR3 in DNA: TGTGCCAGCAGTTACCTAGGCAGAGAATCCAATCAGCCCCAGCATTTT. This sequence joins TRBV6-6 and TRBJ1-5, with D uncertain. Germline V CDR1 and CDR2: MNHNY, SVGAGI (reference sequence). Trimming cost V 2 bases and J 3 bases, with 14 bases left between them. CDR3 length equals 16 residues.

The chain has TRBV10-3 and TRBJ2-1, with TRBD1 as a possible D gene (5 bases). Looked up from germline, CDR1 is ENHRY and CDR2 is SYGVKD. The CDR3 is 12 amino acids. Trimming took 6 bases from V and 4 from J, leaving 7 bases between them. The CDR3 protein is CAISSGYNEQFF. The CDR3 bases are TGTGCCATCAGCTCAGGGTACAATGAGCAGTTCTTC.

At least ten counts were recorded for this clonotype. The rearrangement uses TRBV6-5 and TRBJ2-5, with D possibly being TRBD1 (5 bases). Germline CDR1 is MNHEY and CDR2 is SVGAGI. V lost 2 bases, J lost 2 bases, and 9 bases lay in between. The CDR3 runs to 14 residues. The CDR3, as DNA: TGTGCCAGCAGTTACAGGGGAACACAAGAGACCCAGTACTTC. As protein: CASSYRGTQETQYF.

This clonotype was recorded many times. The chain carries TRBV3-1 and TRBJ2-7; tentatively, D is TRBD2 (6 bases). V was clipped by 3 bases and J by 6 bases, with 12 bases between them. The germline gives CDR1 LGHDT, CDR2 YNNKEL (reference sequence). The CDR3 has 13 amino acids. The CDR3 loop reads CASSHGQGGEQYV. The CDR3 region has the DNA TGTGCCAGCAGCCATGGGCAGGGAGGCGAGCAGTACGTC.

Many counts were recorded for this clonotype. The chain links TRBV7-2 to TRBJ2-1; 9 bases match TRBD2. Germline trimming cut 0 bases from V and 9 bases from J; bases unmatched to any gene: 6. Germline CDR1 SGHTA, CDR2 FQGNSA. The CDR3 consists of 15 residues. CDR3 nucleotides: TGTGCCAGCAGCTTAGCGTTGGGCGGGGGGGGTGAGCAGTTCTTC. Protein product: CASSLALGGGGEQFF.

Ten or more counts support this clonotype. The V and J genes are TRBV21-1 and TRBJ2-7. TRBV21-1 is a known pseudogene. This CDR3 is built from 16 residues. Written as DNA, the CDR3 is TGTGCCAGCAGCATGCGACCCGTCACTTTCCCCTACGAGCAGTACGTC. Amino acid sequence: CASSMRPVTFPYEQYV.

This clonotype was seen a few times. The V call is TRBV4-2, the J call TRBJ2-5; TRBD2 might be the D (7 bases). The germline V gene encodes CDR1 LGHNA and CDR2 YNFKEQ. V dropped 0 bases and J dropped 7 bases, with 21 bases sitting between them. The CDR3 is 17 amino acids. The CDR3 DNA follows: TGTGCCAGCAGCCAAGAGCCTTCGGGGGGCTCTCTTGGGACCCAGTACTTC. It is translated as CASSQEPSGGSLGTQYF.

V usage is TRBV4-2 and J usage is TRBJ2-1; D call uncertain. Germline loops: CDR1 LGHNA, CDR2 YNFKEQ. This CDR3 comprises 16 residues. V shed 2 bases and J shed 0 bases, with 11 bases lying between them. The CDR3 nucleotides are TGTGCCAGCAGCCAAATGAACTTCATCTCCTACAATGAGCAGTTCTTC. It codes for CASSQMNFISYNEQFF.

There are many counts of this clonotype. The chain carries TRBV20-1 and TRBJ1-1; no clear D. V was clipped by 0 bases and J by 0 bases, with 14 bases between them. Per the germline V gene, CDR1 is DFQATT and CDR2 is SNEGSKA (reference sequence). The CDR3 runs 16 residues. This CDR3 is CSARESTSALNTEAFF. In DNA form, the CDR3 reads TGCAGTGCTAGAGAAAGTACGTCAGCTTTGAACACTGAAGCTTTCTTT.

This clonotype was recorded many times. V and J are TRBV20-1 and TRBJ2-7, with TRBD2 as a possible D gene (7 bases). Germline V gene data show CDR1 as DFQATT and CDR2 as SNEGSKA (reference sequence). CDR3 length: 14 residues. V gave up 3 bases and J gave up 4 bases, with 16 bases separating them. CDR3 region: CSASPGGVGYEQYF. The CDR3 nucleotides read TGCAGTGCTAGCCCGGGGGGCGTTGGTTACGAGCAGTACTTC.

This clonotype was counted a few times. The chain recombines TRBV4-2 with TRBJ1-5; D not resolved. The CDR3 has 14 residues. Deletions cut 3 bases from V and 2 bases from J, with 8 bases between. Per the germline V gene, CDR1 is LGHNA and CDR2 is YNFKEQ. CDR3 sequence (DNA): TGTGCCAGCAGCCACATGGGAGGCAATCAGCCCCAGCATTTT. Its protein product is CASSHMGGNQPQHF.

Within the sample, this clonotype is medium-sized. The chain has TRBV5-1 and TRBJ2-7; D unresolved. The CDR3 covers 12 residues. Trimming took off 1 base at V and 4 bases at J, with 6 bases between the two ends. Germline V gene sequence: CDR1 SGHRS, CDR2 YFSETQ. The DNA for the CDR3 is TGCGCCAGCAGCTTGAACGGATACGAGCAGTACGTC. Translated, it gives CASSLNGYEQYV.

The sample holds many counts of this clonotype. V gene TRBV7-6 combines with J gene TRBJ2-7; possibly TRBD2 for D (5 bases). V was pared by 1 base and J by 2 bases, with 9 bases between. Germline CDR1 reads SGHVS; CDR2 reads FNYEAQ. The CDR3 loop spans 14 amino acids. Written as DNA, the CDR3 is TGTGCCAGCAGCTTAGGAGGGCAGCCCTACGAGCAGTACTTC. It is translated as CASSLGGQPYEQYF.

This clonotype was recorded a few times. The chain combines TRBV5-1 with TRBJ2-7, with D possibly being TRBD1 or TRBD2 (5 bases each). The CDR3 contains 15 residues. V gave up 4 bases and J gave up 2 bases, with 16 bases separating them. CDR1 and CDR2 from the germline V gene are SGHRS and YFSETQ. CDR3 sequence: CASSNPQLGAYEQYF. Written as DNA, the CDR3 is TGCGCCAGCAGCAACCCCCAGTTGGGGGCCTACGAGCAGTACTTC.

The chain combines TRBV20-1 with TRBJ2-3; maybe TRBD2 (7 bases). The V gene lost 5 bases and the J gene lost 4 bases, with 19 bases spanning the gap. The CDR3 runs 15 residues. Per germline, CDR1 DFQATT and CDR2 SNEGSKA (reference sequence). The CDR3 sequence is CSAGAPPGGSDTQYF. The CDR3, as DNA: TGCAGTGCTGGGGCCCCTCCGGGGGGCTCAGATACGCAGTATTTT.

This clonotype was detected a few times. One junction end disagrees with the germline gene, perhaps due to a read error. The CDR3 coding sequence is TGCGCCAGCAGCTTGGACGGAACCAATCAGCCCCAGAATTTT. The encoded protein is CASSLDGTNQPQNF. V usage is TRBV5-1 and J usage is TRBJ1-5, with no clear D. The CDR3 has 14 amino acids. Germline V CDR1 and CDR2: SGHRS, YFSETQ.

Note on this clonotype: Without the conserved terminal phenylalanine or tryptophan, this CDR3 likely stems from a read error. This sequence joins TRBV5-1 and TRBJ1-5, with TRBD1 as a possible D gene (6 bases). Germline V gives CDR1 SGHRS, CDR2 YFSETQ. This CDR3 region has 15 residues. Deletions cut 0 bases from V and 6 bases from J, with 13 bases between. The CDR3 DNA sequence: TGCGCCAGCAGCTTGGGGGGGGGCGCGGGTCAGCCCCAGCATTGT. This encodes CASSLGGGAGQPQHC.

In this sample, this clonotype turned up many times. The rearrangement uses TRBV7-9 and TRBJ2-3, with a possible D match to TRBD1 (6 bases). Germline V gene data show CDR1 as SEHNR and CDR2 as FQNEAQ (reference sequence). CDR3 length: 14 amino acids. V was cut by 6 bases and J by 6 bases, with 16 bases left in between. CDR3 sequence (DNA): TGTGCCAGCAGTTGGACAGCCTCCAGGGATACGCAGTATTTT. Amino acid sequence: CASSWTASRDTQYF.

This clonotype has at least ten counts. The rearrangement uses TRBV5-1 and TRBJ2-3, with D possibly matching TRBD1 (5 bases). This CDR3 has 14 residues. Germline values: CDR1 SGHRS, CDR2 YFSETQ. Trimming removed 0 bases at V and 5 bases at J, with 10 bases between. The CDR3 region is CASSLAAQGDTQYF. CDR3 DNA sequence: TGCGCCAGCAGCTTGGCCGCCCAGGGAGATACGCAGTATTTT.

This clonotype occurred many times. The V call is TRBV5-5, the J call TRBJ1-6; 7 positions agree with TRBD1. Trimming at V came to 2 bases and at J to 5 bases, leaving 4 bases not matched to a gene. This CDR3 is 15 amino acids long. Germline CDR1 is SGHKS and CDR2 is YYEKEE (reference sequence). CDR3 DNA: TGTGCCAGCAGCTTCGGACAGGAAAATAATTCACCCCTCCACTTT. This codes for CASSFGQENNSPLHF.

A word on this clonotype: With a much larger clone just one base away, this may be a read error. This chain connects TRBV5-8 to TRBJ2-4; D is possibly TRBD1 (5 bases). The CDR3 consists of 13 residues. Germline V gene lookup returns CDR1 SGHTS and CDR2 YDEGEE. The CDR3 nucleotides are TGTGCCAGCTCAGGGTTGTCCAAAAAAATTCAGTACTTC. As protein: CASSGLSKKIQYF.